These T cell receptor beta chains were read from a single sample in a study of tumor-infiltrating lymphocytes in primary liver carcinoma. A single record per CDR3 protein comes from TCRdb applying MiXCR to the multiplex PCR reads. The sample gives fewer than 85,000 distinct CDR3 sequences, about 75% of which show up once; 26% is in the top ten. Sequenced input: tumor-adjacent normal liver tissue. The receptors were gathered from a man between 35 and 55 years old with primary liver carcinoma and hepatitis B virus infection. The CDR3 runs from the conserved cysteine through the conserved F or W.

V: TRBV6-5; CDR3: CAISYSRDVFTDTQYF
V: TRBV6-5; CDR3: CASSLSGSFDEQYF
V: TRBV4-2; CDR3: CASNIGGYIGELFF
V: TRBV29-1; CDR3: CSVVPQVDTQYF
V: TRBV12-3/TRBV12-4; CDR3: CASSLTPDRPDSEQFF
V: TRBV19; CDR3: CASKLAVAAYEQFF
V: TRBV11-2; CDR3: CTSRSRDSSHQETQYF
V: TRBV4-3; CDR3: CASSQDGGSGANILTF
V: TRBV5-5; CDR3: CASRTLSGRGTDAQYF
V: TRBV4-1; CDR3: CASSQYSTGRSTDTQYF
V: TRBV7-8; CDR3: CASGLVRGASIQYF
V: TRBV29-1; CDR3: CNAPTAGSQGLSATQYF
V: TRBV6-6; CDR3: CASSYLEQETKYF
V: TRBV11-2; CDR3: CATSLELLAEMNELLF
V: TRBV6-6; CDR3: CASSYSALAPNQFF
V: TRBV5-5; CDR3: CASSLESGPRETQYF
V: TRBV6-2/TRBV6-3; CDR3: CASGLAGVNEQFF
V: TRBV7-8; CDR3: CASSPETGQGVKNIQYF
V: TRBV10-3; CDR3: CAIMGTEGGNTGGLFF
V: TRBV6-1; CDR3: CARWSWRAVNEQFF
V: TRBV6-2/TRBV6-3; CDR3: CASSYSDSRQVKVSRQPQLF
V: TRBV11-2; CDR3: CLSSVVVGGYYNEQFF
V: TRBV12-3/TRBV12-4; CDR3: CVSSDRGYYDQYF
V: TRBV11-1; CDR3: CASSHDHEQGDKDQPQHF
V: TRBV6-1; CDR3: CASSEFSQWAKVLTF
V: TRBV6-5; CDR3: CVSSYGTANTGELFF
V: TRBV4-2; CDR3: CASSQIWRNPEDEQFF
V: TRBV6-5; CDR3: CASSYSRSHEQYF
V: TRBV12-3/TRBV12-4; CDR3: CASSLAGLEKLFF
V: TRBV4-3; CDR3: CASSQERSPILHEQFF
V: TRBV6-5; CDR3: CASSSREGISYNEQFF
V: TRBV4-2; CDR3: CASSQPHREKLFF
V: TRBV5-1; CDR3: CASSLAGASGALQEIQYF
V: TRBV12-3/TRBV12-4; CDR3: CASSLGQGANNEQYF
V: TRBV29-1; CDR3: CSVVGGSNYGSTF
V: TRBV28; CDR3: CASGVGQATNEKLFF
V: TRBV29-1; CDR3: CSVSARRGEQFF
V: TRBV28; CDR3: CASRDQETQYF
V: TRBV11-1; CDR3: CASISTRDHGNTIYF
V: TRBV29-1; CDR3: CSVEVSASASYGYTF
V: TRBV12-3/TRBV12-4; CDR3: CASSRLAGGTQYF
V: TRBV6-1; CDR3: CASSGGAGGYNEQFF
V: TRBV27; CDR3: CASSSLDYSGANVLTF
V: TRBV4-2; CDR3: CASSQEGQRQETQYF
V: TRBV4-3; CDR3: CASSQDPGISHNEQFF